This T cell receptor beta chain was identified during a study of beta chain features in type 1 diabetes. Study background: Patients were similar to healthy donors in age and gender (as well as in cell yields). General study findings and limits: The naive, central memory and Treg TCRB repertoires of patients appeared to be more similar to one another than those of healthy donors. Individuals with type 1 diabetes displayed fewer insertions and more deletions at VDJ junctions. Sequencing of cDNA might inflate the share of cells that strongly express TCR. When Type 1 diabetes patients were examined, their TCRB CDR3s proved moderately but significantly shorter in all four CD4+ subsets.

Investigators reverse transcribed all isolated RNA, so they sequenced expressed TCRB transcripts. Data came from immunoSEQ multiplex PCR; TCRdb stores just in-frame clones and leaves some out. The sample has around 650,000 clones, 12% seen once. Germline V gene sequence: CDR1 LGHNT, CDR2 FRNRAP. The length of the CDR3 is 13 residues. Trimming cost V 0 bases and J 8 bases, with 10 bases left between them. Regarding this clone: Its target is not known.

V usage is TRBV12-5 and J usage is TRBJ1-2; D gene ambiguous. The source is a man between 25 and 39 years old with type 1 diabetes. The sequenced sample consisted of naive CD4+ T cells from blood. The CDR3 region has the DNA TGTGCTAGTGGTTTGGTGGAGGGATGGGGCTACACCTTC. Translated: CASGLVEGWGYTF. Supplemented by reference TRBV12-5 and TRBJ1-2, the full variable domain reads DARVTQTPRHKVTEMGQEVTMRCQPILGHNTVFWYRQTMMQGLELLAYFRNRAPLDDSGMPKDRFSAEMPDATLATLKIQPSEPRDSAVYFCASGLVEGWGYTFGSGTRLTVV.